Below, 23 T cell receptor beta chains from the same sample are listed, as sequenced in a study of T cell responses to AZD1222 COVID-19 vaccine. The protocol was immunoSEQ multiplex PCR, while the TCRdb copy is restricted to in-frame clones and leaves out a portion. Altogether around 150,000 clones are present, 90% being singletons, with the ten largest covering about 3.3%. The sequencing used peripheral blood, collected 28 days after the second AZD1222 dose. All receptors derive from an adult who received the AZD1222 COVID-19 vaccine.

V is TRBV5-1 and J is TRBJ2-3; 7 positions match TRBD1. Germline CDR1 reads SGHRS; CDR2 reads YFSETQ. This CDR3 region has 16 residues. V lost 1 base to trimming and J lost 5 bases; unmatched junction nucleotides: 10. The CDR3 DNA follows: TGCGCCAGCAGCTTGTCCACAGGGGTTCTTGGAGATACGCAGTATTTT. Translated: CASSLSTGVLGDTQYF.

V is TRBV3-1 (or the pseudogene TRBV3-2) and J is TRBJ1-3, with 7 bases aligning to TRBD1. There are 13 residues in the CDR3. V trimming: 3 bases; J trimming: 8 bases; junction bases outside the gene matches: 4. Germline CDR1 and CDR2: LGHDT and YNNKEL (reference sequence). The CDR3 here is CASSQSQGDTIYF. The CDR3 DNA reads TGTGCCAGCAGCCAGTCTCAGGGGGACACCATATATTTT.

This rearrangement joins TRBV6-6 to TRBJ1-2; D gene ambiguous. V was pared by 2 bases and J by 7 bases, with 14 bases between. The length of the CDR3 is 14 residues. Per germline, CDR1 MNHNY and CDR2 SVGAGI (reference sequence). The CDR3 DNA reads TGTGCCAGCAGTTACCTTGGGGATGAAGGTGGCTACACCTTC. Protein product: CASSYLGDEGGYTF.

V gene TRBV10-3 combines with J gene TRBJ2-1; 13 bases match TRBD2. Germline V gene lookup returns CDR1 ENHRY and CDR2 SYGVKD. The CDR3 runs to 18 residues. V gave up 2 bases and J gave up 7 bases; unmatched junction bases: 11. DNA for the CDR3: TGTGCCATCAGTGAGCCCTGGACTAGCGGGAGTCTCAAAAATGAGCAGTTCTTC. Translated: CAISEPWTSGSLKNEQFF.

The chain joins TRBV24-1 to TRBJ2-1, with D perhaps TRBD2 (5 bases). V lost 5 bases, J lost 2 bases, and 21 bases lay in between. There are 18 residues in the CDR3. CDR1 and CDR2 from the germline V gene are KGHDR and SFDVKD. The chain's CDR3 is CATSGASIMEATYNEQFF. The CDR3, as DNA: TGTGCCACCAGTGGTGCCTCTATTATGGAGGCAACCTACAATGAGCAGTTCTTC.

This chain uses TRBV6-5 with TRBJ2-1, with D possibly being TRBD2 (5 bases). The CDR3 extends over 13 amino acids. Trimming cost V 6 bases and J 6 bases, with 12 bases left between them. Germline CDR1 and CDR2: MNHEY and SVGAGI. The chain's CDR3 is CASSLDSSNEQFF. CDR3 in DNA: TGTGCCAGCAGCCTGGACTCGAGCAATGAGCAGTTCTTC.

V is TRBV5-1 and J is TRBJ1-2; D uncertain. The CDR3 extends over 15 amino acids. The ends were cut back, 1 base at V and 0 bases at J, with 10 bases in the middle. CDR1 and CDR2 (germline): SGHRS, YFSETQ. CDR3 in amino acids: CASSLSSGANYGYTF. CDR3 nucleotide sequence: TGCGCCAGCAGCTTGTCATCAGGAGCTAACTATGGCTACACCTTC.

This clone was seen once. Written as DNA, the CDR3 is TGTGCCAGTACCAACGCCGGGACAAGTGTAAGGGAAAAACTGTTTTTT. It codes for CASTNAGTSVREKLFF. The chain has TRBV19 and TRBJ1-4; TRBD1 might be the D (6 bases). The germline V gene has CDR1 LNHDA and CDR2 SQIVND (reference sequence). The V end lost 7 bases, the J end lost 8 bases, and 23 bases lay between the germline ends. The CDR3 is 16 residues long.

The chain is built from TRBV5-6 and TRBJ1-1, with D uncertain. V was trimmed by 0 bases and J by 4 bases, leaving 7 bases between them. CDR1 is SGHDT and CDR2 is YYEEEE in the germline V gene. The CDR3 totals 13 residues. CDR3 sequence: CASSLAAATEAFF. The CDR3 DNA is TGTGCCAGCAGCTTGGCGGCAGCCACTGAAGCTTTCTTT. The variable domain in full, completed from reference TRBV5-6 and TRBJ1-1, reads DAGVTQSPTHLIKTRGQQVTLRCSPKSGHDTVSWYQQALGQGPQFIFQYYEEEERQRGNFPDRFSGHQFPNYSSELNVNALLLGDSALYLCASSLAAATEAFFGQGTRLTVV.

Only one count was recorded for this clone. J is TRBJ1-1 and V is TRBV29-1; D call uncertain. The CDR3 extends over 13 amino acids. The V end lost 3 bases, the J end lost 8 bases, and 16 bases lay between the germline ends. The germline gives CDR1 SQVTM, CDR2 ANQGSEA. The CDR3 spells CSVDEGSPSEAFF. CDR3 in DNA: TGCAGCGTTGACGAAGGATCACCTAGCGAAGCTTTCTTT.

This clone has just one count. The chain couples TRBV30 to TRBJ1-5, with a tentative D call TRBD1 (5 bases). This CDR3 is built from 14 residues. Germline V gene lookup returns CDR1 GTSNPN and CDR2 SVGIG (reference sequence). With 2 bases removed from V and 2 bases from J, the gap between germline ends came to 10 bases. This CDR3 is CAWSLDSGNQPQHF. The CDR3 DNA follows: TGTGCCTGGAGTTTAGACAGCGGCAATCAGCCCCAGCATTTT.

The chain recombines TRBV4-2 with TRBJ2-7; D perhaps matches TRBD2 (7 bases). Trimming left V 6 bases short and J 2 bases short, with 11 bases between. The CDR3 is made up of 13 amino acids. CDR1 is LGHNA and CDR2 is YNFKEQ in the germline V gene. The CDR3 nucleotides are TGTGCCAGCAGAGGGGGGGAGCCCTACGAGCAGTACTTC. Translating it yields CASRGGEPYEQYF.

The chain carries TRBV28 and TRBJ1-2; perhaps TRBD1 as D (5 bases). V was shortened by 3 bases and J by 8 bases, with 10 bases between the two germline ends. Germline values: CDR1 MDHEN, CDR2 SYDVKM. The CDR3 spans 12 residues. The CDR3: CASSFRAGGYTF. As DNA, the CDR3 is TGTGCCAGCAGTTTCAGGGCAGGGGGCTACACCTTC.

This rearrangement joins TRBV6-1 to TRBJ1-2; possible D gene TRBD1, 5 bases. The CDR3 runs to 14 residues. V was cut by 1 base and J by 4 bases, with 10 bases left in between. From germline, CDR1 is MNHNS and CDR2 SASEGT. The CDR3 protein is CASSEGDRPYGYTF. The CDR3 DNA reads TGTGCCAGCAGTGAAGGAGACAGACCCTATGGCTACACCTTC.

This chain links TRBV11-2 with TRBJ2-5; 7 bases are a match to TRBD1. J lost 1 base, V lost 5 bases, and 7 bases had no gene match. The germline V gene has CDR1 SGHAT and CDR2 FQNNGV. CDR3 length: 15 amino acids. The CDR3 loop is CASSRPGTAQETQYF. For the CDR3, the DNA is TGTGCCAGCAGCCGACCCGGGACAGCCCAAGAGACCCAGTACTTC.

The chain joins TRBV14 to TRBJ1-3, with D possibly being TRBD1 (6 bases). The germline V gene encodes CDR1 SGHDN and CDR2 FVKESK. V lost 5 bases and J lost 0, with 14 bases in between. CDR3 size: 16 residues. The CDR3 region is CASSTFGQFSGNTIYF. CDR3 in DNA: TGTGCCAGCAGCACCTTTGGACAGTTCTCTGGAAACACCATATATTTT.

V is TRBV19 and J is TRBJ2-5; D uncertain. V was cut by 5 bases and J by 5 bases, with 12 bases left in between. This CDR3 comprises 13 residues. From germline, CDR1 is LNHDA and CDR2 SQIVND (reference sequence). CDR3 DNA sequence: TGTGCCAGTAGTGGTGGCGCCATGGAGACCCAGTACTTC. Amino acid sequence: CASSGGAMETQYF.

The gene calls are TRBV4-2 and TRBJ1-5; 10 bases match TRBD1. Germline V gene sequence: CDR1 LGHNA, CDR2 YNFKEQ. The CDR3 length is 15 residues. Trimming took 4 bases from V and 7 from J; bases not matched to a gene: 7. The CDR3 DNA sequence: TGTGCCAGCAGCCTCCGGACAGGGGGAGGACAGCCCCAGCATTTT. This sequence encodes CASSLRTGGGQPQHF.

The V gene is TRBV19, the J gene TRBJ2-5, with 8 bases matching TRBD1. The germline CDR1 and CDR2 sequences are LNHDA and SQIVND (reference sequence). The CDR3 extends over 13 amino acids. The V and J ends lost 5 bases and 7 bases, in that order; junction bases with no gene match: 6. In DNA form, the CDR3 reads TGTGCCAGTAGTCCGACAGGGGAAGGGACCCAGTACTTC. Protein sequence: CASSPTGEGTQYF.

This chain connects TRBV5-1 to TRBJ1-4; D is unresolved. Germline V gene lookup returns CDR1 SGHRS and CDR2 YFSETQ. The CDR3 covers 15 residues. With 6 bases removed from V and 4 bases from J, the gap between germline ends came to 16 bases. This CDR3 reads CASTNTGSLNEKLFF. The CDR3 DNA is TGCGCCAGCACCAACACCGGGTCCCTTAATGAAAAACTGTTTTTT.

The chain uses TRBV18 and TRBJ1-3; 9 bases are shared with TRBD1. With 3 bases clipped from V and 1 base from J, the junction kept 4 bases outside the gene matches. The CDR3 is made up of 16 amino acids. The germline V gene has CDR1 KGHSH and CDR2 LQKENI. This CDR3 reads CASSPPGQGSGNTIYF. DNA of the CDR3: TGTGCCAGCTCACCTCCGGGACAGGGTTCTGGAAACACCATATATTTT. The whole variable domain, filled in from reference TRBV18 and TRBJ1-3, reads NAGVMQNPRHLVRRRGQEARLRCSPMKGHSHVYWYRQLPEEGLKFMVYLQKENIIDESGMPKERFSAEFPKEGPSILRIQQVVRGDSAAYFCASSPPGQGSGNTIYFGEGSWLTVV.

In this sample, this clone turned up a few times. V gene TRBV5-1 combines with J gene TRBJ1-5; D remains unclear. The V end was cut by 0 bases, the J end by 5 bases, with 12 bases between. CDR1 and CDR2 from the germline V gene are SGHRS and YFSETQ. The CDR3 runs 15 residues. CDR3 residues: CASSLGPNGDQPQHF. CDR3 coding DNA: TGCGCCAGCAGCTTGGGGCCTAATGGGGATCAGCCCCAGCATTTT.

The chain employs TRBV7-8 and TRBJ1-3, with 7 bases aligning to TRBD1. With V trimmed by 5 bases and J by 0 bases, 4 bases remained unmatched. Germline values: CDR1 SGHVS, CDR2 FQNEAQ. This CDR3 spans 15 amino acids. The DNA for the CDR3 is TGTGCCAGCAGCAGTTGGGACAGCTCTGGAAACACCATATATTTT. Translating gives CASSSWDSSGNTIYF.